A selection of T cell receptor beta chains follows, all from one sample in a study of radiation and T cells in renal cell carcinoma. The method was immunoSEQ multiplex PCR; TCRdb's version includes in-frame clones alone and lacks a portion of them. The data contain 100,000 to 150,000 clones, about four fifths of them singletons. Sequencing used blood, obtained from a patient whose treatment included radiotherapy and nephrectomy. These receptors were taken from a man aged 50 to 60 with renal cell carcinoma. CDR3s include the opening cysteine and the closing phenylalanine or tryptophan. The order of the fields is J gene, V gene, clone size, D gene, CDR3 protein, CDR3 DNA. The D gene is left open where the match is weak. Clone sizes are given selectively: once, few, many, or a class where the clone is expanded.

TRBJ1-2	TRBV6-5	once	NA	CASSNRRSYGYTF	TGTGCCAGCAGCAACCGCCGCAGCTATGGCTACACCTTC
TRBJ1-5	TRBV5-8	NA	NA	CASSLALDSNQPQHF	TGTGCCAGCAGCTTGGCCTTAGATAGCAATCAGCCCCAGCATTTT
TRBJ1-1	TRBV5-5	NA	NA	CASSHKDKVNTEAFF	TGTGCCAGCAGCCATAAGGACAAAGTGAACACTGAAGCTTTCTTT
TRBJ2-6	TRBV29-1	NA	NA	CSVTKVSTGANVLTF	TGCAGCGTCACCAAAGTCAGTACTGGGGCCAACGTCCTGACTTTC
TRBJ2-7	TRBV10-1	NA	TRBD2	CASSGPPGTSGHSYEQYF	TGCGCCAGCAGCGGGCCCCCCGGGACTAGCGGGCATTCATACGAGCAGTACTTC
TRBJ2-7	TRBV28	NA	TRBD2	CASSQPGLADYEQYF	TGTGCCAGCAGTCAACCCGGGCTAGCGGACTACGAGCAGTACTTC
TRBJ1-5	TRBV4-1	NA	NA	CASSQSRNQPQHF	TGCGCCAGCAGCCAATCGCGGAACCAGCCCCAGCATTTT
TRBJ2-7	TRBV5-8	NA	TRBD1	CASSRMGQGAYEQYF	TGTGCCAGCAGCCGAATGGGACAGGGGGCCTACGAGCAGTACTTC
TRBJ1-1	TRBV9	few	NA	CASSVQGNEAFF	TGTGCCAGCAGCGTCCAAGGTAATGAAGCTTTCTTT
TRBJ1-3	TRBV4-2	NA	NA	CASSQGLIPPQANSGNTIYF	TGTGCCAGCAGCCAAGGCCTCATCCCCCCCCAAGCCAACTCTGGAAACACCATATATTTT
TRBJ2-3	TRBV19	NA	NA	CASSIRLGRGYSTDTQYF	TGTGCCAGTAGTATTCGCCTCGGTAGGGGCTACAGCACAGATACGCAGTATTTT
TRBJ1-1	TRBV4-3	NA	NA	CASSQEARYTEAFF	TGCGCCAGCAGCCAAGAGGCCCGATACACTGAAGCTTTCTTT
TRBJ2-7	TRBV6-5	few	NA	CASSYRDGGYEQYF	TGTGCCAGCAGTTACCGGGACGGAGGCTACGAGCAGTACTTC
TRBJ2-5	TRBV27	NA	TRBD2	CASSIGGAKETQYF	TGTGCCAGCAGTATCGGGGGGGCCAAAGAGACCCAGTACTTC
TRBJ1-6	TRBV5-5	NA	NA	CASSPSTATYSPLHF	TGTGCCAGCAGCCCGTCGACAGCCACCTATTCACCCCTCCACTTT
TRBJ2-2	TRBV9	NA	NA	CASSVDSLANTGELFF	TGTGCCAGCAGCGTAGACAGCCTCGCGAACACCGGGGAGCTGTTTTTT
TRBJ2-7	TRBV29-1	few	NA	CSVGDLYEQYF	TGCAGCGTGGGGGACCTCTACGAGCAGTACTTC
TRBJ1-3	TRBV5-1	NA	NA	CASSPQYLWGNTIYF	TGCGCCAGCAGCCCACAGTATCTTTGGGGAAACACCATATATTTT
TRBJ2-6	TRBV7-2	NA	TRBD1	CASSLGGTAVSGANVLTF	TGTGCCAGCAGCTTAGGAGGGACAGCAGTCTCTGGGGCCAACGTCCTGACTTTC
TRBJ2-7	TRBV11-3	NA	NA	CASSFLSGADYGFTNYEQYF	TGTGCCAGCAGCTTTCTCTCCGGGGCTGACTACGGCTTTACTAACTACGAGCAGTACTTC
TRBJ2-4	TRBV21-1	NA	NA	CASSKGQGGRSTAKNIQYF	TGTGCCAGCAGCAAAGGACAGGGGGGTCGTTCTACAGCCAAAAACATTCAGTACTTC
TRBJ2-7	TRBV5-1	NA	TRBD1	CASARDRGHDEQYF	TGCGCCAGCGCCCGGGACAGGGGGCACGACGAGCAGTACTTC